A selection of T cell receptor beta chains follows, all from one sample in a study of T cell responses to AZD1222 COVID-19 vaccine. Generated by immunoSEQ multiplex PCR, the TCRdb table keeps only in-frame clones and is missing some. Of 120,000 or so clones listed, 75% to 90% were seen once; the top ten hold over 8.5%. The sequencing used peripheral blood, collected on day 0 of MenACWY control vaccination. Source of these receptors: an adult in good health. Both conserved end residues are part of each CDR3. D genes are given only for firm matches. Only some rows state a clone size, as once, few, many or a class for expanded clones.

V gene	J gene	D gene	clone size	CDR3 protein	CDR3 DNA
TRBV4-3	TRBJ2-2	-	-	CASSLLLGPGELFF	TGCGCCAGCAGCCTCCTCCTGGGCCCCGGGGAGCTGTTTTTT
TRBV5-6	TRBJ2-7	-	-	CASSPPGRSYEQYF	TGTGCCAGCAGCCCTCCAGGACGGAGCTACGAGCAGTACTTC
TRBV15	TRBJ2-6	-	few	CATSRGTEGSSGANVLTF	TGTGCCACCAGCAGAGGGACTGAGGGGAGCTCTGGGGCCAACGTCCTGACTTTC
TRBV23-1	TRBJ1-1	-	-	CARNLRDRPPNTEAFF	TGCGCCAGAAACCTTCGTGACAGACCTCCGAACACTGAAGCTTTCTTT
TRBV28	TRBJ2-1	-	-	CASSHGSNPGANSYNEQFF	TGTGCCAGCAGCCATGGGAGTAATCCGGGGGCCAACTCCTACAATGAGCAGTTCTTC
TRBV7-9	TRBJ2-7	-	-	CASSPTGGPYEQYF	TGTGCCAGCAGCCCGACCGGTGGGCCCTACGAGCAGTACTTC
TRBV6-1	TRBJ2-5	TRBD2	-	CASSEQFGGGETQYF	TGTGCCAGCAGTGAACAATTCGGGGGAGGGGAGACCCAGTACTTC
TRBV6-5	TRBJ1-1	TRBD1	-	CASSNTGVSTEAFF	TGTGCCAGCAGTAATACAGGGGTCAGCACTGAAGCTTTCTTT
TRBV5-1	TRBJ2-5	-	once	CASSGADQETQYF	TGCGCCAGCAGCGGTGCGGACCAAGAGACCCAGTACTTC
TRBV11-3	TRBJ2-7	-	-	CASSKGDPQGEQYF	TGTGCCAGCAGCAAAGGTGACCCTCAGGGCGAGCAGTACTTC
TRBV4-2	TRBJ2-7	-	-	CASSQDLYAPSSYEQYF	TGTGCCAGCAGCCAAGATCTTTATGCCCCGAGCTCCTACGAGCAGTACTTC
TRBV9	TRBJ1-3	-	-	CASSQQYSGNTIYF	TGTGCCAGCAGTCAACAGTACTCTGGAAACACCATATATTTT
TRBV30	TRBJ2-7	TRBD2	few	CAWSESGRWYYEQYF	TGTGCCTGGAGTGAGAGCGGGAGGTGGTACTACGAGCAGTACTTC
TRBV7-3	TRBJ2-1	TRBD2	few	CASSSGTSGRVEQFF	TGTGCCAGCAGCTCCGGGACTAGCGGGAGGGTTGAGCAGTTCTTC
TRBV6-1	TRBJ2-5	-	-	CASSDGGFQETQYF	TGTGCCAGCAGTGATGGAGGGTTTCAAGAGACCCAGTACTTC
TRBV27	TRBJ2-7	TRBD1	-	CASSLKGAGQGYEQYF	TGTGCCAGCAGTTTAAAGGGGGCAGGGCAGGGGTACGAGCAGTACTTC
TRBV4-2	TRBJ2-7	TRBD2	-	CASSQAGTSGTYEQYF	TGTGCCAGCAGCCAAGCCGGGACTAGCGGTACCTACGAGCAGTACTTC
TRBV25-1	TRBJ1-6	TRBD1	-	CASSELVGQGYSPLHF	TGTGCCAGCAGTGAATTAGTGGGACAGGGATATTCACCCCTCCACTTT
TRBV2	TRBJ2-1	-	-	CASRVDSYNEQFF	TGTGCCAGTCGGGTTGACTCCTACAATGAGCAGTTCTTC
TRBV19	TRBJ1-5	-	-	CASRSGRGEGGNQPQHF	TGTGCCAGTAGGTCCGGGAGGGGTGAGGGGGGCAATCAGCCCCAGCATTTT
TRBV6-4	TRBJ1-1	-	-	CASSRGLSTEAFF	TGTGCCAGCAGCCGTGGGTTGAGCACTGAAGCTTTCTTT
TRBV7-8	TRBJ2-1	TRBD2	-	CASSLRGSGTYNEQFF	TGTGCCAGCAGCTTGAGAGGAAGCGGGACCTACAATGAGCAGTTCTTC